The 27 T cell receptor beta chains in this list originate from one sample, sequenced in a study of cytomegalovirus exposure and HLA in healthy donors. PCR involved 60 Vbeta and 13 Jbeta primers. Some clones are missing from TCRdb's copy, which holds only in-frame ones; the method was immunoSEQ multiplex PCR. The sample lists about 160,000 clones, 79% occurring once. Sequenced input: PBMCs. The origin of the receptors is a man between 45 and 60 years old in good health and CMV-seropositive.

The chain couples TRBV6-6 to TRBJ2-5, with 8 bases that match TRBD2. The end of the DNA is better explained by TRBJ2-7, so the J call may be wrong. Germline CDR1 MNHNY, CDR2 SVGAGI (reference sequence). CDR3 length equals 14 residues. The CDR3 coding sequence is TGTGCCAGCAGTCCGACTAGCGTATCCTACGAGCAGTACTTC. This encodes CASSPTSVSYEQYF.

Written as DNA, the CDR3 is TGCGCCAGCAGCGGGGGGACTAGCGGTGTCCCCTACAATGAGCAGTTCTTC. Protein: CASSGGTSGVPYNEQFF. The rearrangement links TRBV5-1 to TRBJ2-1, with TRBD2 identical over 11 bases. CDR3 length: 17 amino acids. V lost 4 bases and J lost 2; bases outside the gene matches: 8. CDR1 SGHRS and CDR2 YFSETQ come from the germline V gene.

The chain carries TRBV5-1 and TRBJ2-7; D perhaps matches TRBD1 (6 bases). The CDR3 runs 15 residues. The V gene lost 5 bases and the J gene lost 5 bases, with 20 bases spanning the gap. CDR1 is SGHRS and CDR2 is YFSETQ in the germline V gene. CDR3 loop: CASRIQTGSGHEQYF. The CDR3 DNA is TGCGCCAGCAGAATACAGACAGGTTCAGGCCACGAGCAGTACTTC.

The chain links TRBV7-2 to TRBJ2-2; 12 nucleotides line up with TRBD2. CDR3 length equals 17 residues. Germline assignment: CDR1 SGHTA and CDR2 FQGNSA. V shed 6 bases and J 4 bases; nucleotides not matched to a gene: 9. CDR3 DNA sequence: TGTGCCAGCAGTCCCCGACTAGCGGGAGCAGCCACCGGGGAGCTGTTTTTT. Protein: CASSPRLAGAATGELFF.

The gene calls are TRBV30 and TRBJ2-1; D unclear. Germline CDR1 reads GTSNPN; CDR2 reads SVGIG (reference sequence). There are 12 residues in the CDR3. Between the trimmed V and J ends, which lost 3 bases and 6 bases, there was a span of 9 bases. The CDR3 region is CAWRQAFNEQFF. For the CDR3, the DNA is TGTGCCTGGAGACAAGCGTTCAATGAGCAGTTCTTC.

The J gene is TRBJ2-1, the V gene TRBV27; D not resolved. V was cut by 5 bases and J by 5 bases, with 4 bases left in between. The CDR3 sequence is 11 residues long. Looked up from germline, CDR1 is MNHEY and CDR2 is SMNVEV (reference sequence). The CDR3 nucleotides are TGTGCCAGCAGTCAAAACAATGAGCAGTTCTTC. Its protein product is CASSQNNEQFF.

J is TRBJ1-6 and V is TRBV11-2, with D possibly matching TRBD1 (6 bases). The CDR3 loop spans 15 amino acids. Trimming removed 0 bases at V and 10 bases at J, with 13 bases between. Germline assignment: CDR1 SGHAT and CDR2 FQNNGV. The CDR3 nucleotides are TGTGCCAGCAGCTTAGATCAGGGGTTCGAGTCACCCCTCCACTTT. Amino acid sequence: CASSLDQGFESPLHF.

This clone appeared a single time. The V and J genes are TRBV29-1 and TRBJ2-3, with 9 nucleotides matching TRBD2. Unmatched junction bases numbered 15, after V lost 6 bases and J lost 8 bases. Germline CDR1 reads SQVTM; CDR2 reads ANQGSEA. The CDR3 runs to 15 residues. Here the CDR3 DNA reads TGCAGCGTGAACCCGGGACTAGCATCTTTTGGTACGCAGTATTTT. This codes for CSVNPGLASFGTQYF.

V is TRBV11-3 and J is TRBJ2-7; perhaps TRBD2 as D (6 bases). CDR3 length equals 19 residues. V was shortened by 5 bases and J by 0 bases, with 26 bases between the two germline ends. Germline loops: CDR1 SGHNT, CDR2 YENEEA. The DNA of the CDR3 is TGTGCCAGCAGCCCCCCCACTACTTACGCGGGGAGGACCTCCTACGAGCAGTACTTC. This encodes CASSPPTTYAGRTSYEQYF.

This clone was seen a few times. The J gene is TRBJ2-3, the V gene TRBV9; TRBD2 matches 11 bases. V lost 4 bases, J lost 6 bases, and 10 bases stayed unmatched. Germline CDR1 SGDLS, CDR2 YYNGEE. This CDR3 is 16 amino acids long. CDR3 sequence: CASSYSGRASPDTQYF. For the CDR3, the DNA is TGTGCCAGCAGCTATAGCGGGAGGGCCTCCCCGGATACGCAGTATTTT. Together with reference TRBV9 and TRBJ2-3, the CDR3 gives the full variable domain: DSGVTQTPKHLITATGQRVTLRCSPRSGDLSVYWYQQSLDQGLQFLIQYYNGEERAKGNILERFSAQQFPDLHSELNLSSLELGDSALYFCASSYSGRASPDTQYFGPGTRLTVL.

This rearrangement joins TRBV28 to TRBJ2-1; 8 nucleotides align to TRBD2. CDR1 is MDHEN and CDR2 is SYDVKM in the germline V gene. This CDR3 is built from 15 residues. The ends lost 5 bases at V and 3 bases at J; junction bases unmatched: 6. The CDR3 sequence: CASSPLREVYNEQFF. CDR3 coding DNA: TGTGCCAGCAGTCCCCTGCGGGAGGTCTACAATGAGCAGTTCTTC. Drawing the rest from reference TRBV28 and TRBJ2-1, the complete variable domain is DVKVTQSSRYLVKRTGEKVFLECVQDMDHENMFWYRQDPGLGLRLIYFSYDVKMKEKGDIPEGYSVSREKKERFSLILESASTNQTSMYLCASSPLREVYNEQFFGPGTRLTVL.

This clone was detected a few times. V is TRBV5-6 and J is TRBJ2-3, with D maybe TRBD1 (6 bases). This CDR3 region has 15 residues. Germline CDR1 and CDR2: SGHDT and YYEEEE. V was pared by 0 bases and J by 0 bases, with 8 bases between. The DNA for the CDR3 is TGTGCCAGCAGCTTGGGGGGGCTTAGCACAGATACGCAGTATTTT. Its translation is CASSLGGLSTDTQYF.

V usage is TRBV28 and J usage is TRBJ2-7, with D tentatively TRBD2 (6 bases). Germline V gene data show CDR1 as MDHEN and CDR2 as SYDVKM. There are 15 residues in the CDR3. V was cut by 5 bases and J by 0 bases, with 14 bases left in between. CDR3 nucleotide sequence: TGTGCCAGCAGTCGAACGGGACTGCTCTCCTACGAGCAGTACTTC. Translating it yields CASSRTGLLSYEQYF.

The chain joins TRBV28 to TRBJ2-7; 11 bases align to TRBD1. Germline V gene data show CDR1 as MDHEN and CDR2 as SYDVKM. Unmatched junction bases numbered 10, after V lost 5 bases and J lost 1 base. This CDR3 region has 17 residues. CDR3 DNA sequence: TGTGCCAGCAGTCCTCGGACAGGGGGCGTAATATCCTACGAGCAGTACTTC. The encoded protein is CASSPRTGGVISYEQYF. Using reference TRBV28 and TRBJ2-7 for the parts outside the CDR3, the full variable domain is DVKVTQSSRYLVKRTGEKVFLECVQDMDHENMFWYRQDPGLGLRLIYFSYDVKMKEKGDIPEGYSVSREKKERFSLILESASTNQTSMYLCASSPRTGGVISYEQYFGPGTRLTVT.

The rearrangement links TRBV28 to TRBJ1-3; unclear D gene. Trimming left V 6 bases short and J 3 bases short, with 15 bases between. The germline V gene encodes CDR1 MDHEN and CDR2 SYDVKM. This CDR3 region has 15 residues. The CDR3, as DNA: TGTGCCAGCAGCCTCGGGATACAAGATGGAAACACCATATATTTT. Translation gives CASSLGIQDGNTIYF.

The chain joins TRBV28 to TRBJ1-6; a weak D match, TRBD1 (6 bases). Germline CDR1 is MDHEN and CDR2 is SYDVKM. V was cut by 4 bases and J by 9 bases, with 22 bases left in between. CDR3 length equals 17 residues. This CDR3 reads CASSSGYRVLAISPLHF. CDR3 bases: TGTGCCAGCAGTTCGGGCTACAGGGTGCTAGCAATTTCACCCCTCCACTTT.

CDR3 coding DNA: TGTGCCACCAGCAGTGGGACTAGCGGGGCTCCCTCCTACGAGCAGTACTTC. This sequence encodes CATSSGTSGAPSYEQYF. The chain recombines TRBV15 with TRBJ2-7; TRBD2 matches at 13 bases. Germline V CDR1 and CDR2: LNHNV, YYDKDF (reference sequence). V trimming: 3 bases; J trimming: 0 bases; junction bases outside the gene matches: 5. CDR3 length equals 17 residues.

This rearrangement joins TRBV27 to TRBJ2-3, with 11 bases lining up with TRBD2. The CDR3 extends over 14 amino acids. The trim removed 6 bases at V and 12 bases at J, leaving 11 bases unmatched. Germline-derived CDR1 and CDR2 are MNHEY and SMNVEV (reference sequence). The DNA for the CDR3 is TGTGCCAGCAGGTTAGCGGGAGGGCCGGGTTTTCAGTATTTT. It translates to CASRLAGGPGFQYF.

The chain employs TRBV11-2 and TRBJ2-7, with 7 bases that match TRBD1. V trimming: 5 bases; J trimming: 3 bases; junction bases outside the gene matches: 10. The germline V gene encodes CDR1 SGHAT and CDR2 FQNNGV. The CDR3 has 15 amino acids. CDR3 protein: CASSPRQGTFYEQYF. CDR3 coding DNA: TGTGCCAGCAGCCCCCGACAGGGTACTTTCTACGAGCAGTACTTC.

The chain is built from TRBV5-1 and TRBJ2-3, with TRBD1 matching 8 bases. The germline V gene has CDR1 SGHRS and CDR2 YFSETQ. CDR3 length: 15 amino acids. V lost 3 bases and J lost 5; bases outside the gene matches: 8. CDR3: CASSYTGGKGDTQYF. The CDR3 DNA reads as TGCGCCAGCAGCTACACAGGGGGGAAAGGAGATACGCAGTATTTT.

The V gene is TRBV5-5, the J gene TRBJ1-2, with 9 bases lining up with TRBD1. The V gene's germline CDR1 is SGHKS and CDR2 YYEKEE (reference sequence). The CDR3 covers 14 residues. With 4 bases clipped from V and 7 bases from J, the junction kept 8 bases outside the gene matches. The CDR3: CASSLAGQGSGYTF. Here the CDR3 DNA reads TGTGCCAGCAGCCTGGCGGGACAGGGATCTGGCTACACCTTC.

This clone was detected once. The chain links TRBV28 to TRBJ2-1; TRBD2 matches at 8 bases. J gave up 4 bases and V 4 bases, and 6 bases lay outside the gene matches. Germline V gene sequence: CDR1 MDHEN, CDR2 SYDVKM. CDR3 length: 15 amino acids. CDR3 in amino acids: CASSSAGLGYNEQFF. CDR3 bases: TGTGCCAGCAGTTCCGCGGGACTAGGTTACAATGAGCAGTTCTTC.

This clone showed up just a few times. The V and J genes are TRBV19 and TRBJ2-2; TRBD2 matches at 11 bases. Trimming removed 3 bases from V and 6 bases from J; junction bases left unmatched: 6. The CDR3 runs 16 residues. The germline gives CDR1 LNHDA, CDR2 SQIVND (reference sequence). The CDR3 DNA reads as TGTGCCAGTAGTATTGGAGGGACTAGCGGTCCCGGGGAGCTGTTTTTT. Its translation: CASSIGGTSGPGELFF.

This sequence joins TRBV12-5 and TRBJ1-2, with D tentatively TRBD1 (6 bases). CDR3 length equals 14 residues. Germline lookup yields CDR1 LGHNT and CDR2 FRNRAP. Trimming cost V 2 bases and J 7 bases, with 14 bases left between them. This chain's CDR3 is CASGLRLTGGGYTF. The CDR3 coding sequence is TGTGCTAGTGGTTTGAGACTGACAGGCGGTGGCTACACCTTC.

The chain carries TRBV28 and TRBJ1-2; TRBD1 aligns across 11 bases. The germline V gene encodes CDR1 MDHEN and CDR2 SYDVKM. The J segment lost 9 bases and the V segment lost 6 bases, leaving 9 bases of the junction unmatched. The CDR3 covers 14 residues. This CDR3 reads CASSRRTGGRSYTF. The CDR3 nucleotides are TGTGCCAGCAGCCGCCGGACAGGGGGCAGGAGCTACACCTTC.

The rearrangement joins TRBV18 to TRBJ1-2; D is undetermined. Germline V lookup: CDR1 KGHSH, CDR2 LQKENI. V lost 0 bases and J 2 bases, leaving 10 bases between the germline ends. The CDR3 runs 15 residues. The CDR3 protein is CASSPPALTNYGYTF. Here the CDR3 DNA reads TGTGCCAGCTCACCACCGGCCTTAACCAACTATGGCTACACCTTC.

The chain combines TRBV7-9 with TRBJ2-7, with 9 positions matching TRBD1. CDR3 size: 12 residues. The ends lost 6 bases at V and 7 bases at J; junction bases unmatched: 4. Per the germline V gene, CDR1 is SEHNR and CDR2 is FQNEAQ (reference sequence). In nucleotides, the CDR3 is TGTGCCAGCAGGGGACAGGGTCGAGAGCAGTACTTC. It codes for CASRGQGREQYF.